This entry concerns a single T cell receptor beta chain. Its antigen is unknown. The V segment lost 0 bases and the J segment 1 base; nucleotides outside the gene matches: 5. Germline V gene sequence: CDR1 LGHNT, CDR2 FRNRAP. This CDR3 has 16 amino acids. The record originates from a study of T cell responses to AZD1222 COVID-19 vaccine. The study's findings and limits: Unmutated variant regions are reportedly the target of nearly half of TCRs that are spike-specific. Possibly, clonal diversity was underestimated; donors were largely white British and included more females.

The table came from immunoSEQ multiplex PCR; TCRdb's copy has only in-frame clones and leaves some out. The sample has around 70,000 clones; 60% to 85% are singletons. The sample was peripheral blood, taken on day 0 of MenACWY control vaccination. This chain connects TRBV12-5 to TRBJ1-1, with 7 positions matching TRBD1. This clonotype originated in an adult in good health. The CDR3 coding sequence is TGTGCTAGTGGTTTGGTAAAGGGGGCGAAGAACACTGAAGCTTTCTTT. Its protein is CASGLVKGAKNTEAFF.